This TCR beta chain was observed in a study of patients and donors after allogeneic stem cell transplantation. This clonotype was observed a handful of times. Deletions cut 5 bases from V and 4 bases from J, with 20 bases between. The CDR3 consists of 15 residues. Germline CDR1 DFQATT, CDR2 SNEGSKA (reference sequence). TCRdb re-called the RT-PCR reads with MiXCR, one entry per CDR3 protein. The sample lists about 960,000 distinct CDR3 sequences, 15% to 20% occurring once. V is TRBV20-1 and J is TRBJ1-2, with D hard to call. The sample comprised blood, either unsorted or a sorted T cell fraction (not recorded which). The source of this sequence is a human donor who was either an allogeneic HSCT recipient or a stem cell or donor lymphocyte infusion donor (not recorded which). It is not recorded whose cells these are; they may come from a transplant donor. CDR3 protein: CSAWIVTGVGYGYTF. The CDR3 nucleotides read TGCAGTGCTTGGATTGTAACTGGGGTTGGCTATGGCTACACCTTC.